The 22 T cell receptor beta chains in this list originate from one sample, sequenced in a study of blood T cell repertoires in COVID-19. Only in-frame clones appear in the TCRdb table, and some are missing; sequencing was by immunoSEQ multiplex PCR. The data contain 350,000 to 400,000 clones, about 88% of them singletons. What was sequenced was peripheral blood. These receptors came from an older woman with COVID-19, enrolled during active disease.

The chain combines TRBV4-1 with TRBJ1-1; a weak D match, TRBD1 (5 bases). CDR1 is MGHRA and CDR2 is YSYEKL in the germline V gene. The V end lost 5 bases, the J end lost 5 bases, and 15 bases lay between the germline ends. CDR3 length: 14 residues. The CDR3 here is CASSGRGGRTEAFF. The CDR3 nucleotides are TGCGCCAGCAGCGGAAGGGGTGGTAGAACTGAAGCTTTCTTT.

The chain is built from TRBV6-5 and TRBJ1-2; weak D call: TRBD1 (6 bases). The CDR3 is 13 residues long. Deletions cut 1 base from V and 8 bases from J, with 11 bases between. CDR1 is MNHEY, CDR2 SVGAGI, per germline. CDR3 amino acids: CASSYFGQGGYTF. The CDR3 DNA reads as TGTGCCAGCAGTTACTTCGGTCAGGGGGGCTACACCTTC.

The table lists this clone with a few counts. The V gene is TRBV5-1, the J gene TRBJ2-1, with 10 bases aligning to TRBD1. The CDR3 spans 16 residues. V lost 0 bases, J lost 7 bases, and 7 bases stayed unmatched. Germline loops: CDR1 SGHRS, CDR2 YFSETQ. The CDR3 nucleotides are TGCGCCAGCAGCTTGGGGTGGACAGGGGGTCCGAATGAGCAGTTCTTC. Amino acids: CASSLGWTGGPNEQFF.

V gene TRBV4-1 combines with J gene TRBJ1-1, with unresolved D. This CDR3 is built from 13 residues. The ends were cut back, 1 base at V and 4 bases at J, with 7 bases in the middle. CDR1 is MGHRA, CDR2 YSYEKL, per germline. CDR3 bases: TGCGCCAGCAGCCAAGGATTTAGCACTGAAGCTTTCTTT. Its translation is CASSQGFSTEAFF.

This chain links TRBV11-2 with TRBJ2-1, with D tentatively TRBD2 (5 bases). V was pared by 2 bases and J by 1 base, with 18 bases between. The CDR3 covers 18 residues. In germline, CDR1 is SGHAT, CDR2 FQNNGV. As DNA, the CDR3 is TGTGCCAGCAGCTTATCGGAGCTCGGTAGGACTTCCTACAATGAGCAGTTCTTC. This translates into CASSLSELGRTSYNEQFF.

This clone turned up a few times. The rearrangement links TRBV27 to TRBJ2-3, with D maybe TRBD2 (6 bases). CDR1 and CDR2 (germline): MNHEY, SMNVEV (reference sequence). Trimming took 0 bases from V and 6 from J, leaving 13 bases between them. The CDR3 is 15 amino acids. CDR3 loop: CASSLSAGGADTQYF. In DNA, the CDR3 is TGTGCCAGCAGTTTATCGGCCGGAGGGGCCGATACGCAGTATTTT.

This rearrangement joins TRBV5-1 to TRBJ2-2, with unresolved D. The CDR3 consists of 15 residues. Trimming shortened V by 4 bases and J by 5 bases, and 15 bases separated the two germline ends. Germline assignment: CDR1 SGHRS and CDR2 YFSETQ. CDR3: CASSPGSARTGELFF. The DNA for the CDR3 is TGCGCCAGCAGCCCCGGGTCCGCGAGGACCGGGGAGCTGTTTTTT.

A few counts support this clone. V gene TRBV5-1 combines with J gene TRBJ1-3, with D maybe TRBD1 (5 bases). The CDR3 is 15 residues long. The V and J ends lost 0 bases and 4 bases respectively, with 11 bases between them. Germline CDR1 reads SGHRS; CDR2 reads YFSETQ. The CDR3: CASSLVGVTGNTIYF. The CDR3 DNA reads TGCGCCAGCAGCTTGGTAGGGGTCACGGGAAACACCATATATTTT.

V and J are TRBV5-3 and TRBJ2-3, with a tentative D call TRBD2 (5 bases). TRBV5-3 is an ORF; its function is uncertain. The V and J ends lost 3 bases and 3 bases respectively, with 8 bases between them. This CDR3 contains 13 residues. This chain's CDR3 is CARSCEGTDTQYF. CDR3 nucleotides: TGTGCCAGAAGCTGTGAGGGAACAGATACGCAGTATTTT.

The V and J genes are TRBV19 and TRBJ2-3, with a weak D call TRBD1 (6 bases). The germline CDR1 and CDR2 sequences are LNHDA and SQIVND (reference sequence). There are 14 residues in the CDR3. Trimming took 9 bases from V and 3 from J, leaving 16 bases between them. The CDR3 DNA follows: TGTGCCAGCGAAACCGGGACACGTACAGATACGCAGTATTTT. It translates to CASETGTRTDTQYF. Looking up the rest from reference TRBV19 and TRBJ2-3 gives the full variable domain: DGGITQSPKYLFRKEGQNVTLSCEQNLNHDAMYWYRQDPGQGLRLIYYSQIVNDFQKGDIAEGYSVSREKKESFPLTVTSAQKNPTAFYLCASETGTRTDTQYFGPGTRLTVL.

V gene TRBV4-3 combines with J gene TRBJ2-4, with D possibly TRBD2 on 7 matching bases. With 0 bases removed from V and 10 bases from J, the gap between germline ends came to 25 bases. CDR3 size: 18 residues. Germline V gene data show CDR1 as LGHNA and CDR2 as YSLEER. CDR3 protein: CASSQDRPGLGGRGIQYF. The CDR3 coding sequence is TGCGCCAGCAGCCAAGATCGACCAGGACTAGGGGGACGTGGTATTCAGTACTTC.

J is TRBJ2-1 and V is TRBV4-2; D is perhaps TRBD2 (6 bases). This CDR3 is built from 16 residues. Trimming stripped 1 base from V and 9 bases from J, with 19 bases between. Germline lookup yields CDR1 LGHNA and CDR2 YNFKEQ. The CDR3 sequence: CASSQVQLATYGEQFF. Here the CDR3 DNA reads TGTGCCAGCAGCCAAGTCCAGCTAGCGACCTACGGTGAGCAGTTCTTC.

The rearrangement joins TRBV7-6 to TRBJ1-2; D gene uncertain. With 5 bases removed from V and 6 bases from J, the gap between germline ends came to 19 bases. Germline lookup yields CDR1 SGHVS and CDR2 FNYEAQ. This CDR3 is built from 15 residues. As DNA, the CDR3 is TGTGCCAGCAGCCAGAGTTGGGAGTTCCAGAATGGCTACACCTTC. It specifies CASSQSWEFQNGYTF.

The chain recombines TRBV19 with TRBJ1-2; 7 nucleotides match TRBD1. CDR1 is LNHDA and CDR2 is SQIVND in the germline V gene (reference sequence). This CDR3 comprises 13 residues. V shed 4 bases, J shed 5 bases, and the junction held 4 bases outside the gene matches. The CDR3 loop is CASSTTGLYGYTF. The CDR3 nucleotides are TGTGCCAGTAGTACGACAGGGCTATATGGCTACACCTTC.

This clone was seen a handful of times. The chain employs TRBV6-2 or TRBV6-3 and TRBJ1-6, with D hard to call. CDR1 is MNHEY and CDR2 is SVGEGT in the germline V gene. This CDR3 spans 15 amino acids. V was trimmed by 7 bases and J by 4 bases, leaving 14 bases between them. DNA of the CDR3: TGTGCCAGCAACCCCCAGGAGGAGTATAATTCACCCCTCCACTTT. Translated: CASNPQEEYNSPLHF.

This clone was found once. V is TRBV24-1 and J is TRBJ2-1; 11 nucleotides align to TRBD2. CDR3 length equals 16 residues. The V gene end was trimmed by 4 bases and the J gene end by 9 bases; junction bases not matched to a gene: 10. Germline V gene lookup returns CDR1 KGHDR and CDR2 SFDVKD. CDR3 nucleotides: TGTGCCACCAGTGACCGGTGGGGGACTAGCGGTAGTGAGCAGTTCTTC. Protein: CATSDRWGTSGSEQFF.

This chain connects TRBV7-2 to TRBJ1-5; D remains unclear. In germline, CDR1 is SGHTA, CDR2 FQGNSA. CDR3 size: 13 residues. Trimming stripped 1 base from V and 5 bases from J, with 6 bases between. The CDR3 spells CASSLGDYQPQHF. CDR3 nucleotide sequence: TGTGCCAGCAGCTTAGGCGACTATCAGCCCCAGCATTTT.

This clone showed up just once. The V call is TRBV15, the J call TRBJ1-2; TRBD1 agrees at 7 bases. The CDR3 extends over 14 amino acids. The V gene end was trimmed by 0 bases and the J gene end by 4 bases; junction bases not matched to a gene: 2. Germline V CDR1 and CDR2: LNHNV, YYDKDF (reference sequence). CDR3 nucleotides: TGTGCCACCAGCAGAGATCGGACAGGCTATGGCTACACCTTC. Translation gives CATSRDRTGYGYTF.

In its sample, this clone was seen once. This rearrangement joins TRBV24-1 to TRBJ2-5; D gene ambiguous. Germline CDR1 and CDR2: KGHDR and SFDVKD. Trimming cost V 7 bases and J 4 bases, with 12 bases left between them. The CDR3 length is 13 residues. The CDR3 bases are TGTGCCACCAGGGCAAGATTTGGAGAGACCCAGTACTTC. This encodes CATRARFGETQYF.

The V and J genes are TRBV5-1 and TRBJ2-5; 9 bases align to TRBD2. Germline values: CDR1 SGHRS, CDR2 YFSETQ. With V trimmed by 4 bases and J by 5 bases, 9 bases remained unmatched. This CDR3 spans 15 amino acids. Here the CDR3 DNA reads TGCGCCAGCAGCGGGTTAGCGGGGGCCGGGGAGACCCAGTACTTC. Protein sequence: CASSGLAGAGETQYF.

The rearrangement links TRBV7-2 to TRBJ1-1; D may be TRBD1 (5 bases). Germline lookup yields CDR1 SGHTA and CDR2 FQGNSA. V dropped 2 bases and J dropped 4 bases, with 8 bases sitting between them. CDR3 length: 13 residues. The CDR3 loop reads CASSLLRGTEAFF. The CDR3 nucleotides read TGTGCCAGCAGCTTATTAAGGGGCACTGAAGCTTTCTTT. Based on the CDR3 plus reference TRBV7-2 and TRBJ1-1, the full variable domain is GAGVSQSPSNKVTEKGKDVELRCDPISGHTALYWYRQSLGQGLEFLIYFQGNSAPDKSGLPSDRFSAERTGGSVSTLTIQRTQQEDSAVYLCASSLLRGTEAFFGQGTRLTVV.

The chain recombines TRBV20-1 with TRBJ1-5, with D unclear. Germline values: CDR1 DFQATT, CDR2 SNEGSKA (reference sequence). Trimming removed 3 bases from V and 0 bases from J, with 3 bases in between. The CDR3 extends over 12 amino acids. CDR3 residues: CSASYSNQPQHF. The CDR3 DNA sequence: TGCAGTGCTAGTTATAGCAATCAGCCCCAGCATTTT.